One sample yielded the 2 T cell receptor beta chains listed below, sequenced in a study of blood T cell repertoires in COVID-19 (dated by TCRdb to 2019 to 2021). The method was the immunoSEQ multiplex PCR assay. TCRdb took over this immuneACCESS table, retaining in-frame rearrangements with V and J assigned. Such tables are incomplete; in checked studies, under half of the missing clones stem from an unresolved V gene, and the remainder is unexplained. The sample table shows 80,000 to 100,000 clones, and roughly 85% are seen once. 4% to 5% of the sample goes to the ten largest clones. Specimen: peripheral blood. The receptors shown here come from a man aged 70-80 years with acute or convalescent COVID-19.

The chain is built from TRBV10-3 and TRBJ2-6, with TRBD1 matching over 7 bases. With 3 bases clipped from V and 0 bases from J, the junction kept 2 bases outside the gene matches. The CDR3 loop spans 16 amino acids. The germline gives CDR1 ENHRY, CDR2 SYGVKD. In DNA form, the CDR3 reads TGTGCCATCAGTGATGGGACAGCCTCTGGGGCCAACGTCCTGACTTTC. Encoded protein: CAISDGTASGANVLTF.

The gene calls are TRBV6-5 and TRBJ1-1; 7 bases are a match to TRBD1. The germline gives CDR1 MNHEY, CDR2 SVGAGI. The CDR3 is 15 amino acids. The trim removed 4 bases at V and 1 base at J, leaving 6 bases unmatched. This chain's CDR3 is CASSSPTGRNTEAFF. CDR3 DNA: TGTGCCAGCAGTTCCCCGACAGGGCGGAACACTGAAGCTTTCTTT.